This T cell receptor beta chain was observed in a study of radiotherapy plus CTLA-4 blockade in lung cancer. The germline V gene has CDR1 SEHNR and CDR2 FQNEAQ (reference sequence). V shed 5 bases and J shed 9 bases, with 17 bases lying between them. The CDR3 length is 14 residues. Chemo-refractory metastatic non-small-cell lung cancer patients received focal radiation with ipilimumab CTLA-4 blockade. Profiling relied on immunoSEQ multiplex PCR, and the TCRdb table lists in-frame clones only, not all of them. The table includes around 91,000 clones, 85% to 90% detected once. V usage is TRBV7-9 and J usage is TRBJ1-5; D remains unclear. This material consisted of peripheral blood, taken from a patient treated with radiotherapy plus ipilimumab. The TCR sequence derives from a human donor with non-small cell lung cancer that progressed on radiotherapy plus ipilimumab. For the CDR3, the DNA is TGTGCCAGCAGCCAGTCGACCGGACTGGGGCCCCAGCATTTT. It translates to CASSQSTGLGPQHF.